The 15 T cell receptor beta chains presented below share a single source sample, sequenced in a study of cytomegalovirus exposure and HLA in healthy donors. Vbeta (60) and Jbeta (13) primers were used in the PCR. Measured with immunoSEQ multiplex PCR; TCRdb has only the in-frame clones, and not every one. This sample has about 160,000 clones, with 80% found just once. The specimen was PBMCs. Receptors were obtained from a man aged 25-45 years in good health and CMV-seronegative.

The chain employs TRBV19 and TRBJ2-3, with unresolved D. The germline V gene encodes CDR1 LNHDA and CDR2 SQIVND (reference sequence). The CDR3 sequence is 15 residues long. V was cut by 3 bases and J by 0 bases, with 10 bases left in between. The CDR3 DNA sequence: TGTGCCAGTAGTATGGGCGCAGACAGCACAGATACGCAGTATTTT. This encodes CASSMGADSTDTQYF.

The chain has TRBV15 and TRBJ2-2; D is undetermined. Trimming removed 5 bases from V and 6 bases from J, with 16 bases in between. Germline V CDR1 and CDR2: LNHNV, YYDKDF (reference sequence). There are 15 residues in the CDR3. In DNA form, the CDR3 reads TGTGCCACCAGCGGAGCCCTAGGAGTCGCCGGGGAGCTGTTTTTT. This translates into CATSGALGVAGELFF.

This sequence joins TRBV28 and TRBJ2-2; D call uncertain. CDR1 is MDHEN, CDR2 SYDVKM, per germline. V was pared by 6 bases and J by 0 bases, with 11 bases between. There are 15 residues in the CDR3. CDR3 sequence (DNA): TGTGCCAGCAGCATAACAAACGCGAACACCGGGGAGCTGTTTTTT. It yields the protein CASSITNANTGELFF.

The chain employs TRBV27 and TRBJ2-7; no clear D. Per the germline V gene, CDR1 is MNHEY and CDR2 is SMNVEV (reference sequence). V was pared by 8 bases and J by 3 bases, with 29 bases between. The CDR3 contains 18 residues. The CDR3 is CASAFRSPPWPRGYEQYF. DNA of the CDR3: TGTGCCAGCGCCTTTAGGTCACCCCCCTGGCCCAGAGGCTACGAGCAGTACTTC.

The chain has TRBV4-3 and TRBJ2-2, with 11 bases identical to TRBD2. The CDR3 contains 18 residues. Germline trimming cut 0 bases from V and 4 bases from J; bases unmatched to any gene: 7. Germline V gene data show CDR1 as LGHNA and CDR2 as YSLEER. The CDR3 nucleotides are TGCGCCAGCAGCCAAGAGGCTAGCGGGGGGCGACTCACCGGGGAGCTGTTTTTT. Its translation: CASSQEASGGRLTGELFF.

This chain links TRBV19 with TRBJ2-7; TRBD2 matches 7 bases. The CDR3 is made up of 14 amino acids. The V gene end was trimmed by 3 bases and the J gene end by 3 bases; junction bases not matched to a gene: 5. CDR1 is LNHDA and CDR2 is SQIVND in the germline V gene (reference sequence). In DNA, the CDR3 is TGTGCCAGTAGTATGCAGGGCGGGAGCTACGAGCAGTACTTC. Encoded protein: CASSMQGGSYEQYF.

The CDR3 is CASSQDEGNGYTF. DNA for the CDR3: TGCGCCAGCAGCCAAGATGAGGGTAATGGCTACACCTTC. J is TRBJ1-2 and V is TRBV4-3; no reliable D call. Germline V CDR1 and CDR2: LGHNA, YSLEER. The V gene lost 0 bases and the J gene lost 6 bases, with 8 bases spanning the gap. This CDR3 is built from 13 residues.

This clone is a singleton in its sample. The V call is TRBV27, the J call TRBJ2-2; TRBD1 is a possible D gene (6 bases). CDR1 MNHEY and CDR2 SMNVEV come from the germline V gene (reference sequence). V lost 5 bases and J lost 6, with 10 bases in between. The CDR3 runs to 13 residues. The CDR3 region is CASSIPGAGELFF. The CDR3 nucleotides read TGTGCCAGCAGTATACCAGGGGCCGGGGAGCTGTTTTTT.

The V call is TRBV4-1, the J call TRBJ1-3, with D unresolved. CDR1 is MGHRA and CDR2 is YSYEKL in the germline V gene. CDR3 length: 16 amino acids. V was pared by 1 base and J by 0 bases, with 10 bases between. The CDR3 reads CASSQAGMSSGNTIYF. Here the CDR3 DNA reads TGCGCCAGCAGCCAAGCGGGGATGAGCTCTGGAAACACCATATATTTT.

The chain has TRBV7-9 and TRBJ2-1; 7 positions match TRBD1. CDR1 is SEHNR, CDR2 FQNEAQ, per germline (reference sequence). The CDR3 runs 18 residues. J was trimmed by 4 bases and V by 4 bases; bases with no gene match: 16. The CDR3, as DNA: TGTGCCAGCAGCTCAACAGGGGTGGGGACACGATCATACAATGAGCAGTTCTTC. Protein: CASSSTGVGTRSYNEQFF.

This sequence joins TRBV5-5 and TRBJ2-7; 7 bases match TRBD1. CDR1 SGHKS and CDR2 YYEKEE come from the germline V gene (reference sequence). The ends lost 5 bases at V and 7 bases at J; junction bases unmatched: 9. The CDR3 spans 13 residues. The CDR3 sequence is CASSAPGTEEQYF. The CDR3 DNA reads as TGTGCCAGCAGTGCGCCCGGGACAGAGGAGCAGTACTTC.

The V call is TRBV19, the J call TRBJ2-3; TRBD2 matches 7 bases. The CDR3 runs to 16 residues. The ends lost 3 bases at V and 8 bases at J; junction bases unmatched: 14. Germline values: CDR1 LNHDA, CDR2 SQIVND (reference sequence). The CDR3 nucleotides read TGTGCCAGTAGTATCGGAGTAGGGACTATTCGTAGTACGCAGTATTTT. Protein: CASSIGVGTIRSTQYF. Drawing the rest from reference TRBV19 and TRBJ2-3, the complete variable domain is DGGITQSPKYLFRKEGQNVTLSCEQNLNHDAMYWYRQDPGQGLRLIYYSQIVNDFQKGDIAEGYSVSREKKESFPLTVTSAQKNPTAFYLCASSIGVGTIRSTQYFGPGTRLTVL.

The rearrangement links TRBV4-3 to TRBJ1-5; a possible D gene is TRBD1 (5 bases). The CDR3 spans 15 residues. The germline CDR1 and CDR2 sequences are LGHNA and YSLEER. Trimming shortened V by 0 bases and J by 1 base, and 7 bases separated the two germline ends. The CDR3 DNA reads TGCGCCAGCAGCCAAGATTACAGGAGCAATCAGCCCCAGCATTTT. Protein sequence: CASSQDYRSNQPQHF.

V is TRBV6-1 and J is TRBJ1-1; TRBD1 matches 9 bases. Germline values: CDR1 MNHNS, CDR2 SASEGT. V lost 6 bases and J lost 7; bases outside the gene matches: 12. The CDR3 totals 15 residues. The chain's CDR3 is CASSQTGQGKGEAFF. CDR3 nucleotides: TGTGCCAGCAGCCAAACGGGACAGGGAAAAGGTGAAGCTTTCTTT.

The chain uses TRBV19 and TRBJ2-3; TRBD2 matches at 11 bases. Unmatched junction bases numbered 9, after V lost 6 bases and J lost 7 bases. Germline CDR1 LNHDA, CDR2 SQIVND (reference sequence). This CDR3 has 15 amino acids. CDR3 in DNA: TGTGCCAGTAGAAGCCTAGCGGGGGGCAAAAATACGCAGTATTTT. Its protein is CASRSLAGGKNTQYF.